This T cell receptor (beta chain) was captured in a study of CD8+ T cells in alopecia areata. To note about this clone: Its matching antigen is unknown.

General study findings and limits: There were also resident alphabeta T cells of normal skin sequenced in scalp samples.

From germline, CDR1 is MNHNY and CDR2 SVGAGI (reference sequence). The CDR3 loop spans 11 amino acids. Trimming left V 7 bases short and J 4 bases short, with 7 bases between. Sequencing templates came from extracted RNA that was reverse transcribed into cDNA. Produced via immunoSEQ multiplex PCR; TCRdb's table is partial and in-frame only. The table includes 180,000 or so clones, around 71% detected once. The V gene is TRBV6-6, the J gene TRBJ1-1; D gene unclear. This specimen consisted of CD8+ T cells sorted from blood, obtained at week 0. The TCR originated in a human donor with alopecia areata. This chain's CDR3 is CASIDGTEAFF. As DNA, the CDR3 is TGTGCCAGCATTGACGGCACTGAAGCTTTCTTT.